A single sample is the source of the 21 T cell receptor beta chains below, sequenced in a study of T cells in narcolepsy. Assay used: immunoSEQ multiplex PCR; TCRdb lists only in-frame clones, some missing. The sample carries 20,000 to 30,000 clones, 70% to 90% recorded once. The specimen was memory (CD45RA-) CD4+ T cells from blood. The origin of the receptors is a human donor in good health.

This clone appeared a single time. The chain uses TRBV28 and TRBJ2-7, with 8 nucleotides matching TRBD1. The CDR3 extends over 13 amino acids. After removal of 10 bases from V and 5 bases from J, the junction contained 10 bases not matched to a gene. Germline CDR1 MDHEN, CDR2 SYDVKM. The CDR3, as DNA: TGTGCCACCCTGACAGGGGTTTTCCACGAGCAGTACTTC. It is translated as CATLTGVFHEQYF.

The rearrangement joins TRBV29-1 to TRBJ2-7, with a weak D call TRBD1 (5 bases). In germline, CDR1 is SQVTM, CDR2 ANQGSEA. Trimming left V 5 bases short and J 0 bases short, with 14 bases between. This CDR3 is built from 14 residues. The CDR3 region has the DNA TGCAGCGTTAGATCCGAAAGGGGCTCCTACGAGCAGTACTTC. It translates to CSVRSERGSYEQYF.

The rearrangement links TRBV28 to TRBJ2-5, with a weak D call TRBD2 (5 bases). Germline CDR1 reads MDHEN; CDR2 reads SYDVKM. The CDR3 contains 14 residues. V lost 7 bases, J lost 0 bases, and 12 bases lay in between. The CDR3: CASITPGYQETQYF. The CDR3 DNA follows: TGTGCCAGCATAACTCCGGGATACCAAGAGACCCAGTACTTC.

The CDR3 sequence: CASSLKTGAGNTIYF. DNA for the CDR3: TGCGCCAGCAGCTTGAAGACAGGGGCTGGAAACACCATATATTTT. The chain couples TRBV5-1 to TRBJ1-3; 8 nucleotides align to TRBD1. J gave up 2 bases and V 1 base, and 2 bases lay outside the gene matches. Germline V gene data show CDR1 as SGHRS and CDR2 as YFSETQ. The CDR3 has 15 residues. The whole variable domain, remainder taken from reference TRBV5-1 and TRBJ1-3, is KAGVTQTPRYLIKTRGQQVTLSCSPISGHRSVSWYQQTPGQGLQFLFEYFSETQRNKGNFPGRFSGRQFSNSRSEMNVSTLELGDSALYLCASSLKTGAGNTIYFGEGSWLTVV.

This chain uses TRBV5-3 with TRBJ1-2; 7 nucleotides agree with TRBD1. TRBV5-3 is an open reading frame whose function is uncertain. V gave up 8 bases and J gave up 7 bases; unmatched junction bases: 14. CDR3 length: 14 amino acids. The CDR3 loop reads CASTLTGLEVGYTF. The DNA of the CDR3 is TGTGCCAGCACCTTGACAGGGCTTGAGGTTGGCTACACCTTC.

This clone was observed a few times. The genes are TRBV27 and TRBJ2-1; the D gene is possibly TRBD1 (6 bases). The CDR3 is 14 residues long. Germline V gene lookup returns CDR1 MNHEY and CDR2 SMNVEV (reference sequence). The V gene lost 5 bases and the J gene lost 7 bases, with 15 bases spanning the gap. The CDR3 is CASSHSTGFNEQFF. Written as DNA, the CDR3 is TGTGCCAGCAGTCATAGCACAGGGTTTAATGAGCAGTTCTTC.

This chain joins TRBV14 and TRBJ2-1; no clear D gene. With 5 bases removed from V and 7 bases from J, the gap between germline ends came to 15 bases. Germline V gene data show CDR1 as SGHDN and CDR2 as FVKESK. The CDR3 covers 14 residues. For the CDR3, the DNA is TGTGCCAGCAGCAATTGGGGTAGCAAGAATGAGCAGTTCTTC. It translates to CASSNWGSKNEQFF.

The sample holds a few counts of this clone. The chain has TRBV10-3 and TRBJ1-2; 8 bases align to TRBD1. Germline V CDR1 and CDR2: ENHRY, SYGVKD. The CDR3 is 11 amino acids. V was clipped by 11 bases and J by 11 bases; unmatched bases: 10. The CDR3 nucleotides are TGTGCCGTCTCTTTGGACAGGGTGTACACCTTC. Encoded protein: CAVSLDRVYTF.

This chain links TRBV4-3 with TRBJ1-5; D not certain. Germline V gene data show CDR1 as LGHNA and CDR2 as YSLEER. The CDR3 has 15 amino acids. V lost 0 bases and J 2 bases, leaving 8 bases between the germline ends. Here the CDR3 reads CASSQDGMGNQPQHF. Here the CDR3 DNA reads TGCGCCAGCAGCCAAGACGGAATGGGCAATCAGCCCCAGCATTTT.

The chain joins TRBV6-5 to TRBJ1-2, with 8 bases lining up with TRBD1. The germline gives CDR1 MNHEY, CDR2 SVGAGI. The CDR3 has 14 residues. The ends lost 5 bases at V and 7 bases at J; junction bases unmatched: 9. The CDR3 nucleotides are TGTGCCAGCAGTCCCTCAGGACAGGGAGGTGGCTACACCTTC. This translates into CASSPSGQGGGYTF.

The rearrangement links TRBV11-2 to TRBJ2-1; D gene ambiguous. The CDR3 consists of 15 residues. CDR1 is SGHAT and CDR2 is FQNNGV in the germline V gene. V lost 0 bases and J 9 bases, leaving 15 bases between the germline ends. The CDR3 DNA reads as TGTGCCAGCAGCTTAGAACCCTCATTTATCGGTGAGCAGTTCTTC. Encoded protein: CASSLEPSFIGEQFF.

The rearrangement uses TRBV11-2 and TRBJ1-5; D may be TRBD1 (6 bases). V lost 2 bases to trimming and J lost 5 bases, with 7 bases between them. Looked up from germline, CDR1 is SGHAT and CDR2 is FQNNGV. The CDR3 is made up of 13 amino acids. The CDR3 sequence: CASSLWGHQPQHF. In DNA, the CDR3 is TGTGCCAGCAGCTTATGGGGGCATCAGCCCCAGCATTTT.

V is TRBV27 and J is TRBJ1-2, with D possibly TRBD1 on 5 matching bases. Germline loops: CDR1 MNHEY, CDR2 SMNVEV (reference sequence). V was clipped by 2 bases and J by 13 bases, with 23 bases between them. The CDR3 runs to 15 residues. The CDR3 DNA follows: TGTGCCAGCAGTTTAGGCCCCTTAGGCAGGGAAGTTGGCACCTTC. Translating gives CASSLGPLGREVGTF.

Notes on this clone: Additional DNA sequences in this sample encode the identical CDR3. This chain connects TRBV11-3 to TRBJ1-3; D uncertain. Germline assignment: CDR1 SGHNT and CDR2 YENEEA. V was trimmed by 4 bases and J by 0 bases, leaving 10 bases between them. The CDR3 consists of 15 residues. CDR3: CASSSTVNSGNTIYF. The CDR3, as DNA: TGTGCCAGCAGCTCCACAGTAAACTCTGGAAACACCATATATTTT. The variable domain in full, with the rest retrieved from reference TRBV11-3 and TRBJ1-3, is EAGVVQSPRYKIIEKKQPVAFWCNPISGHNTLYWYLQNLGQGPELLIRYENEEAVDDSQLPKDRFSAERLKGVDSTLKIQPAELGDSAVYLCASSSTVNSGNTIYFGEGSWLTVV.

J is TRBJ2-7 and V is TRBV27; D possibly corresponds to TRBD2 (6 bases). The germline CDR1 and CDR2 sequences are MNHEY and SMNVEV (reference sequence). Between the trimmed V and J ends, which lost 4 bases and 6 bases, there was a span of 22 bases. The CDR3 loop spans 16 amino acids. CDR3 amino acids: CASSSPPGRGLVEQYF. CDR3 in DNA: TGTGCCAGCAGTTCACCCCCGGGACGGGGGTTGGTCGAGCAGTACTTC.

This clone was counted once. V and J are TRBV7-9 and TRBJ1-1; D perhaps matches TRBD1 (5 bases). Germline V CDR1 and CDR2: SEHNR, FQNEAQ (reference sequence). Between the trimmed V and J ends, which lost 5 bases and 0 bases, there was a span of 7 bases. The CDR3 has 13 residues. The CDR3 DNA reads as TGTGCCAGCAGCCTGACAGTGAACACTGAAGCTTTCTTT. Its translation is CASSLTVNTEAFF.

The DNA of the CDR3 is TGTGCCAGCAGCTTGGTTGGACAGGGCCACGAGCAGTACTTC. Amino acid sequence: CASSLVGQGHEQYF. The rearrangement uses TRBV5-4 and TRBJ2-7; 8 positions agree with TRBD1. The CDR3 contains 14 residues. CDR1 and CDR2 from the germline V gene are SGHNT and YYREEE (reference sequence). V shed 0 bases and J 5 bases; nucleotides not matched to a gene: 4.

The V call is TRBV30, the J call TRBJ1-6, with TRBD1 matching 9 bases. The CDR3 length is 13 residues. The germline CDR1 and CDR2 sequences are GTSNPN and SVGIG (reference sequence). The trim removed 6 bases at V and 9 bases at J, leaving 6 bases unmatched. DNA for the CDR3: TGTGCCTGCAAGGGACAGGGAGGTTCACCCCTCCACTTT. It encodes CACKGQGGSPLHF.

This chain connects TRBV28 to TRBJ2-2; possible D gene TRBD1, 7 bases. This CDR3 comprises 17 residues. The germline gives CDR1 MDHEN, CDR2 SYDVKM. V gave up 6 bases and J gave up 4 bases, with 21 bases separating them. The CDR3 DNA reads TGTGCCAGCAGCCCTGGGGGGACGAAGGGGGCCACCGGGGAGCTGTTTTTT. Translated: CASSPGGTKGATGELFF.

The chain has TRBV19 and TRBJ2-7; D may be TRBD1 (6 bases). This CDR3 has 15 residues. Germline V gene lookup returns CDR1 LNHDA and CDR2 SQIVND (reference sequence). With 5 bases removed from V and 0 bases from J, the gap between germline ends came to 14 bases. CDR3 protein: CASSEQGHSSYEQYF. CDR3 bases: TGTGCCAGTAGTGAACAGGGACATAGCTCCTACGAGCAGTACTTC.

The V gene is TRBV11-2, the J gene TRBJ2-2; D is ambiguous. Germline loops: CDR1 SGHAT, CDR2 FQNNGV. V was cut by 6 bases and J by 9 bases, with 8 bases left in between. There are 11 residues in the CDR3. The CDR3 here is CASRSYRELFF. The CDR3 DNA follows: TGTGCCAGCAGATCTTATAGGGAGCTGTTTTTT.